The 17 T cell receptor beta chains below all came from one sample that was sequenced in a study of memory CD4+ T cells and cytomegalovirus serostatus. Method: immunoSEQ multiplex PCR; TCRdb's copy keeps in-frame clones and lacks some. This sample yields tens of thousands of clones, of which approximately 82% are seen a single time; around 0.5% belongs to the top ten. Single viable CD3+CD4+CD8-CD45RO+ cells were sorted as the memory CD4+ T cells. Sequenced: memory CD4+ T cells from blood. These receptors were taken from an adult in good health and CMV-seronegative. Some clones in this sample may be carry-over from other donors' samples.

The chain joins TRBV11-2 to TRBJ2-3, with 11 bases aligning to TRBD1. V trimming: 3 bases; J trimming: 4 bases; junction bases outside the gene matches: 6. Germline values: CDR1 SGHAT, CDR2 FQNNGV. This CDR3 region has 16 residues. CDR3 in DNA: TGTGCCAGCAGCTTTTGGTCGGGACAGGGGGCAGATACGCAGTATTTT. Protein: CASSFWSGQGADTQYF.

The rearrangement links TRBV30 to TRBJ2-1, with 10 bases fitting TRBD2. The CDR3 length is 15 residues. Germline trimming cut 2 bases from V and 6 bases from J; bases unmatched to any gene: 7. The germline CDR1 and CDR2 sequences are GTSNPN and SVGIG (reference sequence). CDR3 protein: CAWSRRASGSNEQFF. The CDR3, as DNA: TGTGCCTGGAGTAGGAGGGCTAGCGGGAGCAATGAGCAGTTCTTC.

The V gene is TRBV2, the J gene TRBJ1-1; 9 bases match TRBD1. The CDR3 has 15 amino acids. The V and J ends lost 4 bases and 0 bases, in that order; junction bases with no gene match: 3. Germline CDR1 reads SNHLY; CDR2 reads FYNNEI. This CDR3 reads CASSVQGAMNTEAFF. Written as DNA, the CDR3 is TGTGCCAGCAGTGTACAGGGGGCTATGAACACTGAAGCTTTCTTT.

The gene calls are TRBV10-2 and TRBJ2-2; TRBD2 matches at 7 bases. This CDR3 is built from 13 residues. The ends lost 6 bases at V and 10 bases at J; junction bases unmatched: 8. Germline V gene lookup returns CDR1 WSHSY and CDR2 SAAADI. CDR3 sequence reads: CASRVGRWEELFF. CDR3 bases: TGCGCCAGCAGAGTCGGGAGGTGGGAGGAGCTGTTTTTT.

The chain links TRBV27 to TRBJ2-4; unclear D gene. V was pared by 3 bases and J by 0 bases, with 9 bases between. From germline, CDR1 is MNHEY and CDR2 SMNVEV (reference sequence). The CDR3 contains 15 residues. This CDR3 reads CASSFDSQAKNIQYF. The CDR3 region has the DNA TGTGCCAGCAGTTTTGATAGCCAAGCCAAAAACATTCAGTACTTC.

V and J are TRBV19 and TRBJ2-6; D may correspond to TRBD1 or TRBD2 (5 bases each). The CDR3 runs 16 residues. V shed 11 bases and J shed 0 bases, with 17 bases lying between them. CDR1 is LNHDA, CDR2 SQIVND, per germline (reference sequence). The CDR3 coding sequence is TGTGCCGTCGGGGCACGGGGCCGCTCTGGGGCCAACGTCCTGACTTTC. This sequence encodes CAVGARGRSGANVLTF.

This clone was seen a handful of times. In DNA form, the CDR3 reads TGCGCCAGCAGCCCCCCCGGGGGATGGCCCCAGCATTTT. Translated, it gives CASSPPGGWPQHF. The V and J genes are TRBV4-1 and TRBJ1-5; possible D gene TRBD1, 5 bases. V shed 4 bases and J shed 9 bases, with 13 bases lying between them. Germline V lookup: CDR1 MGHRA, CDR2 YSYEKL. The CDR3 length is 13 residues.

This clone was seen a handful of times. The chain uses TRBV5-6 and TRBJ2-2; tentatively, D is TRBD1 or TRBD2 (5 bases each). Trimming cost V 1 base and J 4 bases, with 11 bases left between them. Germline lookup yields CDR1 SGHDT and CDR2 YYEEEE. The CDR3 is 15 residues long. The CDR3 DNA reads TGTGCCAGCAGCTTGAGAGGGACGGGCACCGGGGAGCTGTTTTTT. It is translated as CASSLRGTGTGELFF.

The chain recombines TRBV19 with TRBJ2-2, with 9 bases that match TRBD1. The CDR3 spans 15 residues. V was clipped by 5 bases and J by 5 bases; unmatched bases: 6. Germline V gene data show CDR1 as LNHDA and CDR2 as SQIVND (reference sequence). DNA of the CDR3: TGTGCCAGTAGTCCCGGGACAGGGAGAACCGGGGAGCTGTTTTTT. Translated, it gives CASSPGTGRTGELFF. The full variable domain, its missing parts supplied by reference TRBV19 and TRBJ2-2, is DGGITQSPKYLFRKEGQNVTLSCEQNLNHDAMYWYRQDPGQGLRLIYYSQIVNDFQKGDIAEGYSVSREKKESFPLTVTSAQKNPTAFYLCASSPGTGRTGELFFGEGSRLTVL.

The V call is TRBV18, the J call TRBJ1-1; D unclear. Germline V lookup: CDR1 KGHSH, CDR2 LQKENI. V shed 2 bases and J shed 5 bases, with 9 bases lying between them. The CDR3 sequence is 13 residues long. This CDR3 reads CASSPAPGTEAFF. Written as DNA, the CDR3 is TGTGCCAGCTCACCAGCCCCGGGAACTGAAGCTTTCTTT.

This clone is a singleton in its sample. Distinct nucleotide sequences in the sample also encode this CDR3. The rearrangement links TRBV6-1 to TRBJ2-7; 11 positions agree with TRBD1. The CDR3 runs 13 residues. V dropped 6 bases and J dropped 2; count of bases not matched to a gene: 0. Germline V CDR1 and CDR2: MNHNS, SASEGT. DNA for the CDR3: TGTGCCAGCAGGGACAGGGGGCCCTACGAGCAGTACTTC. Its translation: CASRDRGPYEQYF.

The chain carries TRBV27 and TRBJ2-1; TRBD2 matches 11 bases. The CDR3 has 15 residues. With 6 bases clipped from V and 8 bases from J, the junction kept 9 bases outside the gene matches. Germline V gives CDR1 MNHEY, CDR2 SMNVEV (reference sequence). DNA for the CDR3: TGTGCCAGCAGCCTTACTAGCGGGAGAGGGGATGAGCAGTTCTTC. Its protein is CASSLTSGRGDEQFF.

This sequence joins TRBV7-3 and TRBJ2-3, with D possibly matching TRBD2 (5 bases). The germline V and J ends were trimmed by 1 base and 0 bases, with 17 bases remaining between them. CDR3 size: 18 residues. The V gene's germline CDR1 is SGHTA and CDR2 FQGTGA. CDR3 coding DNA: TGTGCCAGCAGCTTAAGCAGCGGCGGCAGTGGCAGCACAGATACGCAGTATTTT. This encodes CASSLSSGGSGSTDTQYF.

This clone was seen only a few times. This sample includes further DNA sequences coding for the same CDR3. The rearrangement uses TRBV30 and TRBJ2-7; D gene ambiguous. CDR3 size: 13 residues. CDR1 GTSNPN and CDR2 SVGIG come from the germline V gene (reference sequence). V was cut by 0 bases and J by 4 bases, with 10 bases left in between. The DNA of the CDR3 is TGTGCCTGGAGTGTACGTCCCAATTACGAGCAGTACTTC. It codes for CAWSVRPNYEQYF. The full variable domain, in which reference TRBV30 and TRBJ2-7 provide the parts outside the CDR3, is SQTIHQWPATLVQPVGSPLSLECTVEGTSNPNLYWYRQAAGRGLQLLFYSVGIGQISSEVPQNLSASRPQDRQFILSSKKLLLSDSGFYLCAWSVRPNYEQYFGPGTRLTVT.

The chain has TRBV7-9 and TRBJ1-3, with D perhaps TRBD1 (6 bases). Trimming shortened V by 4 bases and J by 0 bases, and 13 bases separated the two germline ends. CDR3 length: 16 amino acids. Germline V gives CDR1 SEHNR, CDR2 FQNEAQ (reference sequence). CDR3 nucleotides: TGTGCCAGCAGCTCCGGACAGCCACACTCTGGAAACACCATATATTTT. It is translated as CASSSGQPHSGNTIYF.

This clone was seen only once. The rearrangement uses TRBV5-1 and TRBJ2-5; 8 bases line up with TRBD1. The CDR3 is 15 residues long. The trim removed 0 bases at V and 5 bases at J, leaving 6 bases unmatched. Germline assignment: CDR1 SGHRS and CDR2 YFSETQ. The chain's CDR3 is CASSLGGQAVETQYF. The CDR3, as DNA: TGCGCCAGCAGCTTGGGGGGACAGGCGGTGGAGACCCAGTACTTC.

The gene calls are TRBV7-3 and TRBJ2-1; D unresolved. The CDR3 loop spans 17 amino acids. V gave up 1 base and J gave up 5 bases, with 18 bases separating them. Germline V CDR1 and CDR2: SGHTA, FQGTGA. CDR3 sequence: CASSLKPREATDNEQFF. CDR3 sequence (DNA): TGTGCCAGCAGCTTAAAACCAAGAGAGGCCACGGACAATGAGCAGTTCTTC.